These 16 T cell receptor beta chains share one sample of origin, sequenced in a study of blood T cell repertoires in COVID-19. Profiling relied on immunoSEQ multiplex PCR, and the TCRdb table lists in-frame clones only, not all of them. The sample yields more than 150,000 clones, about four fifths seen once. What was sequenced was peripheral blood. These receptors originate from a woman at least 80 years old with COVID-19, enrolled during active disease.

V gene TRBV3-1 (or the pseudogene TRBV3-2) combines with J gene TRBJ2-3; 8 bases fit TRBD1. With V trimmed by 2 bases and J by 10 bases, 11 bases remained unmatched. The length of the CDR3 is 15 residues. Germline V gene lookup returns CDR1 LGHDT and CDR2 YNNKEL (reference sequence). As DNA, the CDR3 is TGTGCCAGCAGCCAATACGGACAGGGTCGCGGTCCGCAGTATTTT. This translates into CASSQYGQGRGPQYF.

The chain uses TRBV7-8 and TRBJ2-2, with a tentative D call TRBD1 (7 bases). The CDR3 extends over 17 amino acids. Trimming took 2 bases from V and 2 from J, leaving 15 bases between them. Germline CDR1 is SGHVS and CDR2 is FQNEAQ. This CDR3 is CASSLNRQGGNTGELFF. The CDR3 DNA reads TGTGCCAGCAGCTTAAATAGGCAGGGGGGTAACACCGGGGAGCTGTTTTTT.

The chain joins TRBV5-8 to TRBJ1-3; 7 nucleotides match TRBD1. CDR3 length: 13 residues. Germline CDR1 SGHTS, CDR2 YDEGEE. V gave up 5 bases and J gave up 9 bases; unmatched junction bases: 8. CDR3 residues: CASRSRQGATIYF. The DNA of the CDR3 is TGTGCCAGCAGATCTCGACAGGGAGCCACCATATATTTT.

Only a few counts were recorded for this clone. In DNA form, the CDR3 reads TGTGCCAGTAGTATAGGGACAGGGGTAGACCAAGAGACCCAGTACTTC. This sequence encodes CASSIGTGVDQETQYF. The chain recombines TRBV19 with TRBJ2-5; TRBD1 aligns across 9 bases. The CDR3 has 16 residues. V trimming: 1 base; J trimming: 0 bases; junction bases outside the gene matches: 3. From germline, CDR1 is LNHDA and CDR2 SQIVND (reference sequence).

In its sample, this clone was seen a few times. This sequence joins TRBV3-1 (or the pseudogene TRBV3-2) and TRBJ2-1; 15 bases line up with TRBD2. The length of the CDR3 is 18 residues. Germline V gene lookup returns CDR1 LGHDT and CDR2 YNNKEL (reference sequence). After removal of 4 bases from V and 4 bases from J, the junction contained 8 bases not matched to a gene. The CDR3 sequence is CASSLRYGTSGGYNEQFF. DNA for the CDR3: TGTGCCAGCAGCCTCCGTTATGGGACTAGCGGGGGGTACAATGAGCAGTTCTTC.

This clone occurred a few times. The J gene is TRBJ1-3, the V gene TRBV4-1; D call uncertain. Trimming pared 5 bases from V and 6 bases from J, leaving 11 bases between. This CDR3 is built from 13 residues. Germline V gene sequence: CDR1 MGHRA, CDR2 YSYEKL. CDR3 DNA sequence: TGCGCCAGCAGCTCCCTCCTCTTAAACACCATATATTTT. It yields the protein CASSSLLLNTIYF.

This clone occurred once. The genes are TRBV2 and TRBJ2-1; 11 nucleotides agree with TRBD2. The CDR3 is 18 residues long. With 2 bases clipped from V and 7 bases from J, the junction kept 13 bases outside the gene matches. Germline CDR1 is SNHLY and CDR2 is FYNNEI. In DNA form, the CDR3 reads TGTGCCAGCAGTGAATCACCCACACTAGCGGGGGCCCCTAATGAGCAGTTCTTC. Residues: CASSESPTLAGAPNEQFF.

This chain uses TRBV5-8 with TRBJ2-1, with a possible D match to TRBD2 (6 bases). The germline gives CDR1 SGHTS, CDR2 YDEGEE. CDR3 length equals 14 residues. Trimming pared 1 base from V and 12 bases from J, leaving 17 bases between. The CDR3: CASSLSTFSGGQFF. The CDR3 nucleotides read TGTGCCAGCAGCTTGTCGACTTTTAGCGGTGGGCAGTTCTTC.

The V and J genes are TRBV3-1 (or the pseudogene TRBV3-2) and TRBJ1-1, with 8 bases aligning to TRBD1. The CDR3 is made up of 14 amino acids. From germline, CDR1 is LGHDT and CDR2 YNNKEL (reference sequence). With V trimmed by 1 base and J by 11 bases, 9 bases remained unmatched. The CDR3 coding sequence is TGTGCCAGCAGCCAAGGAACTCAGGGGGCGAGCGCTTTCTTT. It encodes CASSQGTQGASAFF.

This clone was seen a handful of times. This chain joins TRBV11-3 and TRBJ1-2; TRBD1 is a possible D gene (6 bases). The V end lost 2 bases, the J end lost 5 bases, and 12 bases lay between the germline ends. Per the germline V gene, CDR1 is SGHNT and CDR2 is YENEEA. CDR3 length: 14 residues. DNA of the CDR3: TGTGCCAGCAGCTTATCAGGGGTAGGATATGGCTACACCTTC. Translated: CASSLSGVGYGYTF.

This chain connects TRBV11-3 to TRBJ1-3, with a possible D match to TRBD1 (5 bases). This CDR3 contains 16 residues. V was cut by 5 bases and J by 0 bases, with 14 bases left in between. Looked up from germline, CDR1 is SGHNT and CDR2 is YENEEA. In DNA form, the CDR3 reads TGTGCCAGCAGCCACCGACAGCTGCGCTCTGGAAACACCATATATTTT. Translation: CASSHRQLRSGNTIYF.

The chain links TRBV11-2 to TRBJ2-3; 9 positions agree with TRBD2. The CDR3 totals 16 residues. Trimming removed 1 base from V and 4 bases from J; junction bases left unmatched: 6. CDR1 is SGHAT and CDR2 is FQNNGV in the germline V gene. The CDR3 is CASSLGGAGGSDTQYF. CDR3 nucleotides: TGTGCCAGCAGCTTAGGGGGAGCGGGGGGCTCAGATACGCAGTATTTT.

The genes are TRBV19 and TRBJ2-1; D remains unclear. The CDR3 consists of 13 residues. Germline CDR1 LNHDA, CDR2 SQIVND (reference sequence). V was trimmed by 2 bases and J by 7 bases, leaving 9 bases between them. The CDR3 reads CASSIWAGNEQFF. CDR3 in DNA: TGTGCCAGTAGTATATGGGCAGGAAATGAGCAGTTCTTC.

The CDR3 spells CASSHLAGATNEKLFF. The CDR3 DNA is TGCGCCAGCAGCCACTTAGCAGGGGCAACTAATGAAAAACTGTTTTTT. V gene TRBV4-3 combines with J gene TRBJ1-4; maybe TRBD1 (6 bases). CDR1 and CDR2 (germline): LGHNA, YSLEER. The CDR3 has 16 amino acids. Trimming left V 3 bases short and J 0 bases short, with 11 bases between.

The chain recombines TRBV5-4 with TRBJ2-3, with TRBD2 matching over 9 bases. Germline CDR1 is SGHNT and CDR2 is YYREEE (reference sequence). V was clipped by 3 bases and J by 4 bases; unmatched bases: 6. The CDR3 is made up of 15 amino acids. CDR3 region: CASSSPSGNPDTQYF. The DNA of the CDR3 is TGTGCCAGCAGCTCCCCTAGCGGGAACCCAGATACGCAGTATTTT.

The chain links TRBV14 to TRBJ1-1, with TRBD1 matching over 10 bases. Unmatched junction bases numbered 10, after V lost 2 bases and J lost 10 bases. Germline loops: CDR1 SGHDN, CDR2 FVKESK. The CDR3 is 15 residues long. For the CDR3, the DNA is TGTGCCAGCAGCCAAATACCGGGGGACAGGGGAAGAGCTTTCTTT. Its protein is CASSQIPGDRGRAFF. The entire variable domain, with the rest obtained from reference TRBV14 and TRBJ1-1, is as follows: EAGVTQFPSHSVIEKGQTVTLRCDPISGHDNLYWYRRVMGKEIKFLLHFVKESKQDESGMPNNRFLAERTGGTYSTLKVQPAELEDSGVYFCASSQIPGDRGRAFFGQGTRLTVV.